This T cell receptor beta chain was retrieved from a study of siplizumab effects on memory and regulatory T cells (dated 2019 in TCRdb). Regarding the complete study: The study looked at the effect of siplizumab, an anti-CD2 antibody, on alloreactive T-cell subsets in allogeneic mixed lymphocyte reactions made from human PBMCs.

What the authors observed across the whole study: The cumulative frequency of alloreactive sequences traceable to unstimulated CD4+ memory T cells was significantly reduced by siplizumab. Because sequences at frequencies below about 10^-5 were poorly captured, only a minor fraction of alloreactive clones could be mapped back to unstimulated subsets. Compared with memory T cells, unstimulated naive T cells appeared more diverse, and naive cells seemed to make a substantial contribution to the alloresponse. Among mappable alloreactive CD4+ clones, an average Treg-derived fraction of 68.8% was observed with siplizumab, compared with roughly 27% in control reactions. Whether proliferating Tregs from siplizumab cultures actually had suppressive function was not functionally confirmed. Roughly 75-97% of proliferating CD4+ or CD8+ clones could not be assigned a naive or memory phenotype.

In the case of this clone: Its antigen is currently not known. Base-call qualities are not available, and no considerably larger clone is one nucleotide away.

The method behind the library was the immunoSEQ multiplex PCR assay. Each sample had roughly 100,000 TCR templates assayed by the deep sequencing platform. Genomic DNA extracted from sorted T cells was used for TCRbeta CDR3 sequencing. From the authors' description of their analysis: The R programming language was used for clonal analysis of TCRbeta CDR3 data. Alloreactive CD4+ and CD8+ clones were identified by comparing unstimulated samples to CFSE-low samples taken after the reaction. By matching sequences to the repertoires of sorted unstimulated Treg and non-Treg cells, each alloreactive CD4+ clone was assigned a regulatory or non-regulatory origin. The table comes from immuneACCESS by way of TCRdb, which keeps in-frame sequences with V and J called. Part of the clones is missing from these tables; in studies checked, under half for an unresolved V gene and the rest for unknown reasons. V and J calls and clone size follow that table, whereas D and trimming were derived from the DNA. The sample has fewer than 110,000 clones on record, about 90% of them singletons. The ten largest clones capture approximately 12% of the sample.

Inclusive of the bounding cysteine and phenylalanine, the CDR3 is 16 residues long. Only the CDR3 DNA is retained, 48 bases long and in frame from the first base. V is cut back by 5 bases and J by 6 bases, with 10 bases in the junction unmatched. CDR1 and CDR2, per the germline V gene, are SGHTA and FQGTGA. Sorted unstimulated T cells, along with proliferating T cells recovered from mixed lymphocyte reactions, underwent TCRbeta CDR3 sequencing. Fresh whole blood from around 11 HLA-typed healthy donors was used to isolate PBMCs. Unstimulated CD4+ non-regulatory T cells were FACS-sorted to map the origin of alloreactive clones.

Sequenced input: non-Treg CD4+ T cells sorted from blood. In the paper's terms, the cell subset or site label means: FACS-sorted unstimulated CD4+ non-regulatory T cells. The chain links TRBV7-3 with TRBJ2-3, with TRBD2 matching 11 junction bases. This receptor was taken from a human donor in good health. For the CDR3, the sequence is CASSLELAGGRDTQYF. The DNA sequence is as follows: TGTGCCAGCAGCCTTGAGCTAGCGGGAGGTCGTGATACGCAGTATTTT.